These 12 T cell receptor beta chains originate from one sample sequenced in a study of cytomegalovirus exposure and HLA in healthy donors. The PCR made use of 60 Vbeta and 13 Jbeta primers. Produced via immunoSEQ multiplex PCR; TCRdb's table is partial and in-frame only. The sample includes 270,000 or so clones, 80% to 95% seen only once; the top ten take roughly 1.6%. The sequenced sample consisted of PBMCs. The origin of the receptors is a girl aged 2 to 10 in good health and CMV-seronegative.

CDR3 in amino acids: CASSEITDRANTGELFF. DNA of the CDR3: TGTGCCAGCAGTGAAATCACCGACAGAGCGAACACCGGGGAGCTGTTTTTT. This chain connects TRBV6-1 to TRBJ2-2; tentative D call: TRBD1 (5 bases). The ends were cut back, 2 bases at V and 0 bases at J, with 13 bases in the middle. From germline, CDR1 is MNHNS and CDR2 SASEGT. This CDR3 has 17 amino acids.

The CDR3 DNA is TGCGCCAGCAGTGACCGACGCCGGGACACAGGGGAGCAGTTCTTC. Translating it yields CASSDRRRDTGEQFF. The chain couples TRBV10-1 to TRBJ2-1; D possibly corresponds to TRBD1 (6 bases). In germline, CDR1 is WNHNN, CDR2 SYGVQD (reference sequence). CDR3 size: 15 residues. V was clipped by 3 bases and J by 10 bases, with 19 bases between them.

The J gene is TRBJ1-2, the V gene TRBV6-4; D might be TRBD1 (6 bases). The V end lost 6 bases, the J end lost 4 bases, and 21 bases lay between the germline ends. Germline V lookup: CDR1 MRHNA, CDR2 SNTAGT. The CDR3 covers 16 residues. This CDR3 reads CASSGQIPSGGYGYTF. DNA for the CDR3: TGTGCCAGCAGCGGACAGATCCCCTCCGGCGGCTATGGCTACACCTTC.

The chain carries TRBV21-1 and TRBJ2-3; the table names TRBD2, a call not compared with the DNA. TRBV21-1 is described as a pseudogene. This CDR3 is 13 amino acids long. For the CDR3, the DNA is TGTGCCAGAACTAGCGACACCACAGATACGCAGTATTTT. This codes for CARTSDTTDTQYF.

For the CDR3, the DNA is TGCAGTGCTAGGGAGGGTATTACGCAGTATTTT. Translating it yields CSAREGITQYF. The chain has TRBV20-1 and TRBJ2-3, with a weak D call TRBD2 (6 bases). The CDR3 extends over 11 amino acids. CDR1 DFQATT and CDR2 SNEGSKA come from the germline V gene (reference sequence). V was cut by 3 bases and J by 8 bases, with 9 bases left in between.

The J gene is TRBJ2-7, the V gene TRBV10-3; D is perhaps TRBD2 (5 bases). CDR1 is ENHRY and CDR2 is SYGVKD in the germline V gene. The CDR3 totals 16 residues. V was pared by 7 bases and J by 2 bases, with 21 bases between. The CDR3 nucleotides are TGTGCCATCACCCCAATTAAGCTCCCGAGGGCCTACGAGCAGTACTTC. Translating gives CAITPIKLPRAYEQYF.

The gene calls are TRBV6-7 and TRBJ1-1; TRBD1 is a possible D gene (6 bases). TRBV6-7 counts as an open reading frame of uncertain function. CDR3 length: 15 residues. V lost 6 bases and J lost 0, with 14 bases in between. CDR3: CASRDEQGLNTEAFF. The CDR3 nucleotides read TGTGCCAGCAGGGACGAACAGGGCCTGAACACTGAAGCTTTCTTT.

CDR3 coding DNA: TGCGCCAGCAGCCAAAACCTAGCAACTAATGAAAAACTGTTTTTT. It codes for CASSQNLATNEKLFF. The chain couples TRBV4-1 to TRBJ1-4; no reliable D call. V shed 2 bases and J shed 0 bases, with 7 bases lying between them. This CDR3 spans 15 amino acids. CDR1 is MGHRA and CDR2 is YSYEKL in the germline V gene.

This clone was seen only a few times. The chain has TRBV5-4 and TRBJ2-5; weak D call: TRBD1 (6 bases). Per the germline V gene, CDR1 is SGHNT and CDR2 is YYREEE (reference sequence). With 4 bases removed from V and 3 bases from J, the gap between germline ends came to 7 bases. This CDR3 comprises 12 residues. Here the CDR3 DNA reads TGTGCCAGCAGCCGGACAGAAGAGACCCAGTACTTC. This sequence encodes CASSRTEETQYF. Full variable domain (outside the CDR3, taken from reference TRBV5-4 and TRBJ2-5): ETGVTQSPTHLIKTRGQQVTLRCSSQSGHNTVSWYQQALGQGPQFIFQYYREEENGRGNFPPRFSGLQFPNYSSELNVNALELDDSALYLCASSRTEETQYFGPGTRLLVL.

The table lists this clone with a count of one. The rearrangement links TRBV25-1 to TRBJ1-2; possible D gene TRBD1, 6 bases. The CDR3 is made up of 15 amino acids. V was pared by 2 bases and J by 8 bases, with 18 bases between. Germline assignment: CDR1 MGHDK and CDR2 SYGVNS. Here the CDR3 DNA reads TGTGCCAGCAGTGAAATCTCGCGACAGGCGGAGGGCTACACCTTC. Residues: CASSEISRQAEGYTF.

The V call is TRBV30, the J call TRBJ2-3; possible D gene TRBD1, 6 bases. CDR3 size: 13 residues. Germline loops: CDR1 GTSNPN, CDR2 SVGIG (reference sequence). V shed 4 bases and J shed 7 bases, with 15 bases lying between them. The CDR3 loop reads CAWIGGGSNTQYF. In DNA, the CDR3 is TGTGCCTGGATCGGTGGGGGCTCGAATACGCAGTATTTT.

This chain's CDR3 is CASSTLAGGRLFFEQYF. The CDR3 nucleotides read TGTGCCAGCAGTACCCTAGCGGGGGGGCGGCTTTTTTTCGAGCAGTACTTC. This chain links TRBV28 with TRBJ2-7; 12 positions agree with TRBD2. CDR3 length: 17 amino acids. V dropped 5 bases and J dropped 6; count of bases not matched to a gene: 14. Germline values: CDR1 MDHEN, CDR2 SYDVKM.